A single sample is the source of the 29 T cell receptor beta chains below, sequenced in a study of T cell responses to AZD1222 COVID-19 vaccine. The assay was immunoSEQ multiplex PCR, and TCRdb's table has in-frame clones only and misses some. The data contain 100,000 to 150,000 clones, approximately 91% of them singletons. Sequences were derived from peripheral blood, sampled on day 0 of AZD1222 vaccination. The receptors originated from an adult in good health.

The V gene is TRBV30, the J gene TRBJ1-5; D remains unclear. V lost 0 bases and J 0 bases, leaving 6 bases between the germline ends. In germline, CDR1 is GTSNPN, CDR2 SVGIG (reference sequence). The CDR3 runs 14 residues. In nucleotides, the CDR3 is TGTGCCTGGAGTGTAGGGAATAGCAATCAGCCCCAGCATTTT. Translated: CAWSVGNSNQPQHF.

V and J are TRBV29-1 and TRBJ1-1; D is possibly TRBD1 (6 bases). V gave up 6 bases and J gave up 4 bases, with 15 bases separating them. The CDR3 covers 13 residues. Germline CDR1 is SQVTM and CDR2 is ANQGSEA. CDR3 DNA sequence: TGCAGCGTCTCAGGGGCCTGGGGCACTGAAGCTTTCTTT. It encodes CSVSGAWGTEAFF.

The chain couples TRBV6-2 or TRBV6-3 to TRBJ2-4, with 7 bases identical to TRBD2. The germline V gene encodes CDR1 MNHEY and CDR2 SVGEGT. Trimming took 6 bases from V and 3 from J; bases not matched to a gene: 8. This CDR3 is built from 15 residues. The DNA of the CDR3 is TGTGCCAGCAGCCCCGCAAGCGGGGACAAAAACATTCAGTACTTC. Protein sequence: CASSPASGDKNIQYF.

The rearrangement uses TRBV12-3 or TRBV12-4 and TRBJ1-1; the D gene is possibly TRBD1 (5 bases). Trimming took 8 bases from V and 8 from J, leaving 12 bases between them. The CDR3 loop spans 11 amino acids. The CDR3: CASRGGPEAFF. In nucleotides, the CDR3 is TGTGCCAGCCGGGGCGGCCCGGAAGCTTTCTTT.

The rearrangement joins TRBV3-1 (or the pseudogene TRBV3-2) to TRBJ2-7; TRBD2 agrees at 10 bases. Germline-derived CDR1 and CDR2 are LGHDT and YNNKEL (reference sequence). The CDR3 has 14 amino acids. V was clipped by 5 bases and J by 5 bases; unmatched bases: 6. Here the CDR3 DNA reads TGTGCCAGCAGCTACCTAGCGGGGGAGGACGAGCAGTACTTC. Translated: CASSYLAGEDEQYF.

This clone showed up just once. The DNA for the CDR3 is TGTGCCAGCAGCTTAGTGGCGGGCTACGAGCAGTACTTC. This sequence encodes CASSLVAGYEQYF. The chain uses TRBV11-3 and TRBJ2-7; a possible D gene is TRBD2 (5 bases). The CDR3 runs 13 residues. The germline gives CDR1 SGHNT, CDR2 YENEEA. Deletions cut 1 base from V and 3 bases from J, with 7 bases between.

The genes are TRBV19 and TRBJ1-6; no firm D call. The V and J ends lost 5 bases and 7 bases respectively, with 9 bases between them. CDR1 and CDR2 from the germline V gene are LNHDA and SQIVND (reference sequence). There are 13 residues in the CDR3. The CDR3 DNA reads as TGTGCCAGTAGTCGCAGAAACAATTCACCCCTCCACTTT. Translating gives CASSRRNNSPLHF.

The V gene is TRBV14, the J gene TRBJ2-3, with D tentatively TRBD2 (5 bases). The V gene's germline CDR1 is SGHDN and CDR2 FVKESK. With 7 bases removed from V and 6 bases from J, the gap between germline ends came to 20 bases. The CDR3 has 15 residues. Written as DNA, the CDR3 is TGTGCCAGCAATCCGGTGGGCAGCCCGGGGGATACGCAGTATTTT. Residues: CASNPVGSPGDTQYF.

The rearrangement links TRBV10-3 to TRBJ2-1; 13 bases agree with TRBD2. V shed 6 bases, J shed 9 bases, and the junction held 8 bases outside the gene matches. Germline values: CDR1 ENHRY, CDR2 SYGVKD. The CDR3 is made up of 15 amino acids. The CDR3 loop reads CAIRQTSGGAGEQFF. CDR3 sequence (DNA): TGTGCCATCAGACAAACTAGCGGGGGGGCTGGTGAGCAGTTCTTC.

V gene TRBV2 combines with J gene TRBJ1-1; D is ambiguous. Germline CDR1 is SNHLY and CDR2 is FYNNEI. Trimming shortened V by 3 bases and J by 8 bases, and 13 bases separated the two germline ends. The CDR3 loop spans 13 amino acids. The CDR3 bases are TGTGCCAGCAGTGATACTGAGACCGCCGAAGCTTTCTTT. It yields the protein CASSDTETAEAFF.

In DNA, the CDR3 is TGTGCCAGCGGAAGGGTCGGGCTAGTAGAAGATACGCAGTATTTT. Amino acid sequence: CASGRVGLVEDTQYF. The gene calls are TRBV27 and TRBJ2-3; D is unresolved. The CDR3 is made up of 15 amino acids. V was pared by 8 bases and J by 5 bases, with 20 bases between. CDR1 and CDR2 (germline): MNHEY, SMNVEV (reference sequence).

This chain links TRBV4-1 with TRBJ1-2; 10 positions agree with TRBD1. CDR3 length: 18 amino acids. Germline CDR1 and CDR2: MGHRA and YSYEKL. V trimming: 0 bases; J trimming: 2 bases; junction bases outside the gene matches: 9. The CDR3 nucleotides are TGCGCCAGCAGCCAAGATTTCGGGACAGGGGCGCTAAACTATGGCTACACCTTC. Translation: CASSQDFGTGALNYGYTF.

The gene calls are TRBV9 and TRBJ1-1; 8 bases match TRBD1. With 0 bases clipped from V and 11 bases from J, the junction kept 9 bases outside the gene matches. Germline V lookup: CDR1 SGDLS, CDR2 YYNGEE. The CDR3 consists of 14 residues. The CDR3 sequence: CASSVVGQAERAFF. The CDR3 region has the DNA TGTGCCAGCAGCGTAGTGGGACAGGCCGAGCGGGCTTTCTTT.

The gene calls are TRBV7-2 and TRBJ2-3, with D possibly being TRBD2 (7 bases). Between the trimmed V and J ends, which lost 5 bases and 5 bases, there was a span of 23 bases. This CDR3 has 17 amino acids. Germline V gene data show CDR1 as SGHTA and CDR2 as FQGNSA. The CDR3 loop reads CASSGPRVGGAKDTQYF. The CDR3 nucleotides are TGTGCCAGCAGCGGACCGCGGGTGGGGGGGGCAAAAGATACGCAGTATTTT.

J is TRBJ1-4 and V is TRBV7-2; D is uncertain. CDR3 size: 16 residues. Germline V gene sequence: CDR1 SGHTA, CDR2 FQGNSA. Trimming stripped 0 bases from V and 5 bases from J, with 13 bases between. DNA for the CDR3: TGTGCCAGCAGCTTAGCCAACAGTTACCTAAATGAAAAACTGTTTTTT. Its translation: CASSLANSYLNEKLFF. Complete variable domain (other parts from reference TRBV7-2 and TRBJ1-4): GAGVSQSPSNKVTEKGKDVELRCDPISGHTALYWYRQSLGQGLEFLIYFQGNSAPDKSGLPSDRFSAERTGGSVSTLTIQRTQQEDSAVYLCASSLANSYLNEKLFFGSGTQLSVL.

V usage is TRBV7-2 and J usage is TRBJ1-2, with D possibly being TRBD1 (6 bases). Germline V CDR1 and CDR2: SGHTA, FQGNSA. CDR3 length: 13 amino acids. Between the trimmed V and J ends, which lost 4 bases and 12 bases, there was a span of 18 bases. The CDR3 DNA follows: TGTGCCAGCAGCTCGAGGGAGACAGGAGGGCACACCTTC. Translated: CASSSRETGGHTF.

The V and J genes are TRBV12-3 or TRBV12-4 and TRBJ2-1; 7 nucleotides agree with TRBD1. The V gene end was trimmed by 4 bases and the J gene end by 6 bases; junction bases not matched to a gene: 3. The CDR3 extends over 13 amino acids. The CDR3 reads CASSSRDSNEQFF. The CDR3 nucleotides read TGTGCCAGCAGTTCACGGGACAGCAATGAGCAGTTCTTC.

The chain combines TRBV30 with TRBJ2-1, with no clear D. The CDR3 length is 11 residues. From germline, CDR1 is GTSNPN and CDR2 SVGIG (reference sequence). V lost 8 bases to trimming and J lost 8 bases, with 13 bases between them. The CDR3 is CATGLRDEQFF. In nucleotides, the CDR3 is TGTGCCACGGGCCTCCGGGATGAGCAGTTCTTC.

This clone was counted only a few times. This chain links TRBV5-1 with TRBJ2-1; tentative D call: TRBD1 (7 bases). This CDR3 spans 13 amino acids. Germline-derived CDR1 and CDR2 are SGHRS and YFSETQ. Deletions cut 6 bases from V and 8 bases from J, with 15 bases between. Here the CDR3 reads CASMPEGADEQFF. The CDR3 DNA sequence: TGCGCCAGCATGCCGGAGGGGGCAGATGAGCAGTTCTTC.

The chain carries TRBV5-1 and TRBJ2-5; no reliable D call. This CDR3 has 14 residues. The V gene's germline CDR1 is SGHRS and CDR2 YFSETQ. Trimming took off 0 bases at V and 2 bases at J, with 8 bases between the two ends. The CDR3 DNA sequence: TGCGCCAGCAGCTTGGTTACGGATCAAGAGACCCAGTACTTC. Translation: CASSLVTDQETQYF.

V usage is TRBV27 and J usage is TRBJ1-5; D is possibly TRBD1 (6 bases). The CDR3 runs to 13 residues. Looked up from germline, CDR1 is MNHEY and CDR2 is SMNVEV (reference sequence). V was clipped by 5 bases and J by 6 bases, with 11 bases between them. The CDR3: CASSQGQGQPQHF. In DNA form, the CDR3 reads TGTGCCAGCAGTCAGGGGCAGGGTCAGCCCCAGCATTTT.

This chain joins TRBV6-4 and TRBJ2-1; 9 bases line up with TRBD2. Germline V lookup: CDR1 MRHNA, CDR2 SNTAGT. J gave up 7 bases and V 5 bases, and 9 bases lay outside the gene matches. CDR3 length: 15 residues. In DNA form, the CDR3 reads TGTGCCAGCAGTCTTCTAGCGGGGATCGTGAATGAGCAGTTCTTC. This translates into CASSLLAGIVNEQFF.

This clone was seen just once. V is TRBV5-6 and J is TRBJ1-3; D is uncertain. V was shortened by 5 bases and J by 9 bases, with 12 bases between the two germline ends. CDR1 is SGHDT, CDR2 YYEEEE, per germline. The CDR3 has 12 residues. The CDR3 sequence: CASSPRGSTIYF. CDR3 in DNA: TGTGCCAGCAGTCCTCGTGGGAGCACCATATATTTT. Full variable domain (remainder filled in from reference TRBV5-6 and TRBJ1-3): DAGVTQSPTHLIKTRGQQVTLRCSPKSGHDTVSWYQQALGQGPQFIFQYYEEEERQRGNFPDRFSGHQFPNYSSELNVNALLLGDSALYLCASSPRGSTIYFGEGSWLTVV.

V and J are TRBV3-1 (or the pseudogene TRBV3-2) and TRBJ1-1; 7 bases are a match to TRBD1. V dropped 5 bases and J dropped 4; count of bases not matched to a gene: 10. Germline lookup yields CDR1 LGHDT and CDR2 YNNKEL (reference sequence). The CDR3 runs to 15 residues. CDR3 protein: CASSSTRQGGTEAFF. CDR3 DNA sequence: TGTGCCAGCAGCTCTACGAGACAGGGAGGCACTGAAGCTTTCTTT.

The gene calls are TRBV13 and TRBJ2-1; TRBD2 matches 12 bases. This CDR3 has 17 amino acids. The V gene's germline CDR1 is PRHDT and CDR2 FYEKMQ (reference sequence). The V segment lost 7 bases and the J segment 4 bases; nucleotides outside the gene matches: 11. The CDR3 sequence: CASTPIPGTSGYNEQFF. The CDR3 DNA reads as TGTGCCAGCACCCCAATCCCCGGGACTAGCGGGTACAATGAGCAGTTCTTC.

The V gene is TRBV5-4, the J gene TRBJ1-1, with 9 positions matching TRBD1. Per germline, CDR1 SGHNT and CDR2 YYREEE (reference sequence). The length of the CDR3 is 13 residues. The V segment lost 6 bases and the J segment 4 bases; nucleotides outside the gene matches: 4. CDR3 in amino acids: CASTRDRATEAFF. The DNA for the CDR3 is TGTGCCAGCACCCGGGACAGGGCCACTGAAGCTTTCTTT.

The table lists this clone with a count of one. The chain joins TRBV5-1 to TRBJ2-3; 7 nucleotides align to TRBD2. This CDR3 region has 14 residues. With V trimmed by 1 base and J by 4 bases, 3 bases remained unmatched. Germline lookup yields CDR1 SGHRS and CDR2 YFSETQ. CDR3 sequence: CASSLTAGSDTQYF. CDR3 nucleotide sequence: TGCGCCAGCAGCTTGACAGCGGGGTCAGATACGCAGTATTTT.

The chain is built from TRBV7-9 and TRBJ1-5; no firm D call. The CDR3 consists of 15 residues. V was pared by 1 base and J by 2 bases, with 9 bases between. Germline CDR1 SEHNR, CDR2 FQNEAQ (reference sequence). In DNA form, the CDR3 reads TGTGCCAGCAGCTTAGGGGAGTATGGCAATCAGCCCCAGCATTTT. It encodes CASSLGEYGNQPQHF. Using reference TRBV7-9 and TRBJ1-5 for the parts outside the CDR3, the full variable domain is DTGVSQNPRHKITKRGQNVTFRCDPISEHNRLYWYRQTLGQGPEFLTYFQNEAQLEKSRLLSDRFSAERPKGSFSTLEIQRTEQGDSAMYLCASSLGEYGNQPQHFGDGTRLSIL.

The chain is built from TRBV12-3 or TRBV12-4 and TRBJ2-3; D is undetermined. This CDR3 contains 12 residues. V was clipped by 6 bases and J by 6 bases, with 10 bases between them. CDR3 DNA: TGTGCCAGCAGGACCACCTGGGATACGCAGTATTTT. It specifies CASRTTWDTQYF.